The 27 T cell receptor beta chains presented below share a single source sample, sequenced in a study of T cells after yellow fever vaccination. A single record per CDR3 protein comes from TCRdb applying MiXCR to the 5' RACE reads. The sample has about 340,000 distinct CDR3 sequences, 8% to 10% seen once. Sequenced material: PBMCs, taken on the day of the first yellow fever vaccination. These receptors were obtained from a young man who received the YFV17D yellow fever vaccine.

A remark on this clonotype: Its ends do not fully match the called genes, so a read error is possible. The rearrangement joins TRBV7-9 to TRBJ2-2; D could derive from TRBD1 or TRBD2 (5 bases each). The CDR3 has 15 amino acids. Germline values: CDR1 SEHNR, CDR2 FQNEAQ (reference sequence). CDR3 sequence (DNA): TGTGCCAGCAGCTTATCCCCAGGGAGCACCGGGGAGCCGTTTTTT. Amino acid sequence: CASSLSPGSTGEPFF.

This clonotype was counted a few times. The rearrangement links TRBV7-3 to TRBJ1-1; D perhaps matches TRBD1 (5 bases). Trimming took off 4 bases at V and 4 bases at J, with 22 bases between the two ends. Germline values: CDR1 SGHTA, CDR2 FQGTGA. CDR3 length: 17 amino acids. The CDR3: CASSSRRGPGEGTEAFF. The CDR3 nucleotides are TGTGCCAGCAGCTCCCGAAGGGGACCCGGCGAGGGCACTGAAGCTTTCTTT.

The sample holds a few counts of this clonotype. This rearrangement joins TRBV12-3 or TRBV12-4 to TRBJ2-7; maybe TRBD2 (6 bases). The CDR3 runs to 12 residues. Trimming cost V 6 bases and J 0 bases, with 6 bases left between them. The CDR3 DNA reads as TGTGCCAGCAGGCGGGACTCCTACGAGCAGTACTTC. Encoded protein: CASRRDSYEQYF.

The rearrangement links TRBV12-3 or TRBV12-4 to TRBJ2-7; a weak D match, TRBD2 (5 bases). V was cut by 7 bases and J by 1 base, with 14 bases left in between. The CDR3 totals 14 residues. This CDR3 reads CASTRTSSSYEQYF. Written as DNA, the CDR3 is TGTGCCAGCACCCGGACTTCCAGTTCCTACGAGCAGTACTTC.

The chain recombines TRBV24-1 with TRBJ2-3; TRBD1 might be the D (6 bases). V shed 1 base and J shed 2 bases, with 12 bases lying between them. CDR1 is KGHDR, CDR2 SFDVKD, per germline. This CDR3 is built from 16 residues. CDR3 protein: CATSDLGQRITDTQYF. As DNA, the CDR3 is TGTGCCACCAGTGATTTAGGACAGAGAATCACAGATACGCAGTATTTT.

This clonotype was observed a few times. A much larger clone lies a single base off, so this may be a read error. The chain combines TRBV12-3 or TRBV12-4 with TRBJ2-5; no clear D. Between the trimmed V and J ends, which lost 7 bases and 5 bases, there was a span of 8 bases. The CDR3 length is 11 residues. The CDR3 nucleotides read TGTGCCAGCACCCAAGGGGAGACCCAGTACTTC. It encodes CASTQGETQYF.

The J gene is TRBJ2-1, the V gene TRBV7-2; D is perhaps TRBD2 (5 bases). Germline lookup yields CDR1 SGHTA and CDR2 FQGNSA. Trimming took 5 bases from V and 4 from J, leaving 15 bases between them. The CDR3 consists of 15 residues. The CDR3 protein is CASSPGPGGYNEQFF. CDR3 in DNA: TGTGCCAGCAGCCCTGGGCCTGGCGGGTACAATGAGCAGTTCTTC.

This clonotype was seen a few times. The rearrangement links TRBV4-1 to TRBJ2-3; D gene unclear. Trimming stripped 1 base from V and 4 bases from J, with 15 bases between. This CDR3 has 16 residues. CDR1 MGHRA and CDR2 YSYEKL come from the germline V gene. CDR3 sequence: CASSQVNLGFADTQYF. The CDR3 coding sequence is TGCGCCAGCAGCCAAGTTAATTTGGGGTTCGCAGATACGCAGTATTTT.

The chain carries TRBV6-5 and TRBJ2-4; D remains ambiguous. The CDR3 has 16 amino acids. V was cut by 4 bases and J by 0 bases, with 13 bases left in between. The germline V gene has CDR1 MNHEY and CDR2 SVGAGI. The CDR3 sequence is CASSSALYGAKNIQYF. The CDR3 DNA reads as TGTGCCAGCAGTTCCGCATTATATGGAGCCAAAAACATTCAGTACTTC.

In its sample, this clonotype was seen a few times. The chain carries TRBV20-1 and TRBJ1-5; maybe TRBD1 (6 bases). The germline gives CDR1 DFQATT, CDR2 SNEGSKA (reference sequence). This CDR3 comprises 15 residues. The V end was cut by 3 bases, the J end by 4 bases, with 16 bases between. CDR3 sequence reads: CSASQGFIFNQPQHF. The CDR3 DNA is TGCAGTGCTAGCCAGGGGTTTATATTTAATCAGCCCCAGCATTTT.

This clonotype was counted many times. The chain links TRBV11-2 to TRBJ2-5; D unclear. This CDR3 has 15 amino acids. Germline V gene data show CDR1 as SGHAT and CDR2 as FQNNGV. Trimming cost V 0 bases and J 0 bases, with 8 bases left between them. The CDR3: CASSLDLEYQETQYF. CDR3 DNA: TGTGCCAGCAGCTTAGATCTAGAGTACCAAGAGACCCAGTACTTC.

The table lists this clonotype with a few counts. The V gene is TRBV5-1, the J gene TRBJ2-1, with D possibly being TRBD2 (7 bases). CDR3 length equals 13 residues. Germline V lookup: CDR1 SGHRS, CDR2 YFSETQ. The ends were cut back, 5 bases at V and 8 bases at J, with 14 bases in the middle. CDR3 coding DNA: TGCGCCAGCAGTTCGGGGGGCACGGATGAGCAGTTCTTC. Amino acids: CASSSGGTDEQFF.

The rearrangement joins TRBV11-3 to TRBJ2-1, with D uncertain. The CDR3 length is 14 residues. CDR1 SGHNT and CDR2 YENEEA come from the germline V gene. Deletions cut 5 bases from V and 2 bases from J, with 10 bases between. For the CDR3, the DNA is TGTGCCAGCAGCCCCTACGAGACCTACAATGAGCAGTTCTTC. Amino acid sequence: CASSPYETYNEQFF. Complete variable domain (other parts from reference TRBV11-3 and TRBJ2-1): EAGVVQSPRYKIIEKKQPVAFWCNPISGHNTLYWYLQNLGQGPELLIRYENEEAVDDSQLPKDRFSAERLKGVDSTLKIQPAELGDSAVYLCASSPYETYNEQFFGPGTRLTVL.

The chain uses TRBV7-8 and TRBJ1-6; 7 bases align to TRBD1. J lost 7 bases, V lost 2 bases, and 8 bases had no gene match. In germline, CDR1 is SGHVS, CDR2 FQNEAQ. The CDR3 covers 16 residues. The DNA of the CDR3 is TGTGCCAGCAGCTTAAGGCCGGGACAGTTAAATTCACCCCTCCACTTT. Its translation: CASSLRPGQLNSPLHF. Using reference TRBV7-8 and TRBJ1-6 for the parts outside the CDR3, the full variable domain is GAGVSQSPRYKVAKRGQDVALRCDPISGHVSLFWYQQALGQGPEFLTYFQNEAQLDKSGLPSDRFFAERPEGSVSTLKIQRTQQEDSAVYLCASSLRPGQLNSPLHFGNGTRLTVT.

This clonotype was recorded a few times. The V and J genes are TRBV6-1 and TRBJ2-7; the D call may be TRBD1 or TRBD2 (6 bases each). Germline V gene data show CDR1 as MNHNS and CDR2 as SASEGT. The germline V and J ends were trimmed by 6 bases and 0 bases, with 15 bases remaining between them. The length of the CDR3 is 15 residues. Written as DNA, the CDR3 is TGTGCCAGCAGCCCCTATGGGGGGCTCTCCTACGAGCAGTACGTC. This codes for CASSPYGGLSYEQYV.

V and J are TRBV7-8 and TRBJ2-2; D assignment may be TRBD1 or TRBD2 (5 bases each). The CDR3 totals 20 residues. The V end was cut by 3 bases, the J end by 3 bases, with 26 bases between. The germline CDR1 and CDR2 sequences are SGHVS and FQNEAQ. The CDR3 DNA is TGTGCCAGCAGCTTTCATCGCTGGCTAGCAGGGACGAAGGACACCGGGGAGCTGTTTTTT. Encoded protein: CASSFHRWLAGTKDTGELFF. Supplemented by reference TRBV7-8 and TRBJ2-2, the full variable domain reads GAGVSQSPRYKVAKRGQDVALRCDPISGHVSLFWYQQALGQGPEFLTYFQNEAQLDKSGLPSDRFFAERPEGSVSTLKIQRTQQEDSAVYLCASSFHRWLAGTKDTGELFFGEGSRLTVL.

This clonotype was seen more than once but under ten times. The chain joins TRBV7-9 to TRBJ2-1; 8 bases are a match to TRBD2. The CDR3 runs to 13 residues. After removal of 4 bases from V and 7 bases from J, the junction contained 3 bases not matched to a gene. From germline, CDR1 is SEHNR and CDR2 FQNEAQ (reference sequence). CDR3 residues: CASSSGGQNEQFF. CDR3 nucleotide sequence: TGTGCCAGCAGCTCGGGGGGGCAGAATGAGCAGTTCTTC.

This clonotype was seen a handful of times. The chain combines TRBV11-2 with TRBJ2-5; TRBD1 matches at 8 bases. After removal of 4 bases from V and 2 bases from J, the junction contained 3 bases not matched to a gene. Germline V CDR1 and CDR2: SGHAT, FQNNGV. CDR3 length: 14 residues. CDR3 amino acids: CASSSDRGQETQYF. DNA of the CDR3: TGTGCCAGCAGCTCCGACAGGGGACAAGAGACCCAGTACTTC.

V usage is TRBV4-2 and J usage is TRBJ2-5; 7 bases line up with TRBD1. Germline CDR1 is LGHNA and CDR2 is YNFKEQ. J lost 5 bases, V lost 0 bases, and 9 bases had no gene match. This CDR3 has 16 residues. The CDR3 sequence: CASSQDRGRGSETQYF. The CDR3 DNA reads TGTGCCAGCAGCCAAGATAGGGGGCGCGGTTCGGAGACCCAGTACTTC.

This clonotype turned up a few times. The gene calls are TRBV6-2 or TRBV6-3 and TRBJ1-1, with D unclear. The CDR3 is made up of 14 amino acids. The germline V and J ends were trimmed by 0 bases and 3 bases, with 8 bases remaining between them. Looked up from germline, CDR1 is MNHEY and CDR2 is SVGEGT. The CDR3: CASSYSKPDTEAFF. The CDR3 DNA reads as TGTGCCAGCAGTTACTCGAAGCCCGACACTGAAGCTTTCTTT.

The chain is built from TRBV2 and TRBJ2-7; 13 bases agree with TRBD2. From germline, CDR1 is SNHLY and CDR2 FYNNEI. The trim removed 7 bases at V and 2 bases at J, leaving 2 bases unmatched. This CDR3 has 14 residues. The DNA for the CDR3 is TGTGCCAGCATACTAGCGGGGGGGACCTACGAGCAGTACTTC. Amino acids: CASILAGGTYEQYF.

The chain couples TRBV25-1 to TRBJ2-1, with 11 bases identical to TRBD2. CDR1 is MGHDK and CDR2 is SYGVNS in the germline V gene. The CDR3 is 17 amino acids. V lost 6 bases, J lost 6 bases, and 13 bases stayed unmatched. DNA of the CDR3: TGTGCCAGCAGCGCGCTTACCGGGACTAGCGGAGGCAATGAGCAGTTCTTC. The encoded protein is CASSALTGTSGGNEQFF.

This clonotype was seen many times. The chain has TRBV6-1 and TRBJ2-5, with 9 bases aligning to TRBD2. Germline-derived CDR1 and CDR2 are MNHNS and SASEGT. The CDR3 runs 15 residues. With V trimmed by 6 bases and J by 3 bases, 8 bases remained unmatched. CDR3 amino acids: CASSRIAGEEETQYF. CDR3 sequence (DNA): TGTGCCAGCAGCCGGATAGCGGGGGAGGAAGAGACCCAGTACTTC.

V gene TRBV5-1 combines with J gene TRBJ1-1, with 8 bases identical to TRBD1. J was trimmed by 0 bases and V by 3 bases; bases with no gene match: 13. This CDR3 comprises 18 residues. CDR1 SGHRS and CDR2 YFSETQ come from the germline V gene. Written as DNA, the CDR3 is TGCGCCAGCAGCTCTACCAGGACAGGGAACGTAATGAACACTGAAGCTTTCTTT. Its protein is CASSSTRTGNVMNTEAFF.

This clonotype was seen repeatedly, ten times or more. CDR3 nucleotides: TGTGCCAGCAGCTTCAGGTCCGGGACAGGTCGCACCGGGGAGCTGTTTTTT. Translation gives CASSFRSGTGRTGELFF. This chain links TRBV7-9 with TRBJ2-2; 8 nucleotides match TRBD1. CDR1 and CDR2 (germline): SEHNR, FQNEAQ (reference sequence). This CDR3 region has 17 residues. V shed 3 bases, J shed 4 bases, and the junction held 10 bases outside the gene matches.

V usage is TRBV10-3 and J usage is TRBJ2-7; D possibly corresponds to TRBD1 (6 bases). The CDR3 runs 15 residues. Germline CDR1 reads ENHRY; CDR2 reads SYGVKD. Trimming removed 2 bases from V and 0 bases from J, with 11 bases in between. The CDR3, as DNA: TGTGCCATCAGTGAGGGACAGCCCAACTCCTACGAGCAGTACTTC. Amino acid sequence: CAISEGQPNSYEQYF.

The sample holds many counts of this clonotype. This chain connects TRBV12-3 or TRBV12-4 to TRBJ1-2; no reliable D call. CDR3 length: 12 amino acids. The ends were cut back, 7 bases at V and 8 bases at J, with 14 bases in the middle. The CDR3 DNA follows: TGTGCCAGCACCACTCTAGAAAGCGGCTACACCTTC. Residues: CASTTLESGYTF.